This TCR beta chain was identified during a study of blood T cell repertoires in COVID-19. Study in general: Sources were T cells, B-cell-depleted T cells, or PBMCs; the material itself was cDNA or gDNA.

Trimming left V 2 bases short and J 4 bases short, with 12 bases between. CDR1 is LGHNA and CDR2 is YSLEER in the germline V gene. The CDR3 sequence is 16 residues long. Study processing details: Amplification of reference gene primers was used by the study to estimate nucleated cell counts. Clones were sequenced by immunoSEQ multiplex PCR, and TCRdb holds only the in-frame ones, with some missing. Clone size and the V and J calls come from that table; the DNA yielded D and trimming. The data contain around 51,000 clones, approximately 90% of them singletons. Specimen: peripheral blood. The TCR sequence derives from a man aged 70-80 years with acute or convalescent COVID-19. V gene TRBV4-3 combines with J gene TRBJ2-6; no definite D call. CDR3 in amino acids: CASSQPYPNGANVLTF. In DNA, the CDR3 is TGCGCCAGCAGCCAACCCTACCCTAACGGGGCCAACGTCCTGACTTTC.